This T cell receptor beta chain was identified during a study of T-cell memory formation after mild COVID-19. Study context: TCR clustering was largely donor specific. Study-wide findings and caveats: Clones shrinking from day 15 to 85 showed even CD4/CD8 mixes; later expanders tilted CD4+. Mainly in CM and EM were contracting CD4+ clones; CD8+ were in EMRA. The study detected some responding clones in pre-infection memory, suggesting cross-reactive memory joined.

CDR3 length: 17 residues. V shed 7 bases and J 3 bases; nucleotides not matched to a gene: 18. CDR1 is MNHNS and CDR2 is SASEGT in the germline V gene. TCRdb recomputed calls from the 5' RACE reads with MiXCR, one row per CDR3 protein. Among hundreds of thousands of distinct CDR3 sequences listed, about 18% were seen once. Remarks on this clonotype: Its antigen is currently unknown.

The sample consisted of PBMCs or a T cell subset sorted from them (not recorded which). The TCR sequence derives from an adult woman who had mild COVID-19 (a few samples of this study predate the infection). Cell type and time point are not known. The chain uses TRBV6-1 and TRBJ2-7, with 7 bases lining up with TRBD2. CDR3 region: CASNLRGGAQTHYEQYF. The CDR3, as DNA: TGTGCCAGCAACCTCCGGGGAGGGGCCCAGACACACTACGAGCAGTACTTC.